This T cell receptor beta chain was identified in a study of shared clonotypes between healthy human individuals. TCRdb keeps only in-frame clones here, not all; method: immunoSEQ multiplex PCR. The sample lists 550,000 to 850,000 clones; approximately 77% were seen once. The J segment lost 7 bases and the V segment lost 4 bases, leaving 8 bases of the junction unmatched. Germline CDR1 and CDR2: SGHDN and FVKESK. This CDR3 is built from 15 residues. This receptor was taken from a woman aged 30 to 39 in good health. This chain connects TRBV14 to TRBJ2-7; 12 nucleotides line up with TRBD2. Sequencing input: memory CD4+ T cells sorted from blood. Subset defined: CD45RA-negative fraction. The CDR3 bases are TGTGCCAGCAGCCCTGGGGGACTAGCGGGCGGAGAGCAGTACTTC. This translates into CASSPGGLAGGEQYF.